Listed here is a single T cell receptor beta chain. This sample is drawn from a study of T-cell memory formation after mild COVID-19. MiXCR, run by TCRdb on the 5' RACE reads, gives a single entry per CDR3 protein. The data hold about 270,000 distinct CDR3 sequences, with 15% to 20% observed a single time. The CDR3 runs 14 residues. V gave up 6 bases and J gave up 5 bases, with 16 bases separating them. Germline V CDR1 and CDR2: SGHAT, FQNNGV. Sequenced sample: PBMCs or a T cell subset sorted from them (not recorded which). The chain joins TRBV11-2 to TRBJ2-5, with D perhaps TRBD1 or TRBD2 (5 bases each). This clonotype was obtained from a man between 18 and 29 years old who had mild COVID-19 (a few samples of this study predate the infection). Cell type and time point are not known. DNA of the CDR3: TGTGCCAGCAGGGGGACGGGCAGCTGGGAGACCCAGTACTTC. Protein sequence: CASRGTGSWETQYF.